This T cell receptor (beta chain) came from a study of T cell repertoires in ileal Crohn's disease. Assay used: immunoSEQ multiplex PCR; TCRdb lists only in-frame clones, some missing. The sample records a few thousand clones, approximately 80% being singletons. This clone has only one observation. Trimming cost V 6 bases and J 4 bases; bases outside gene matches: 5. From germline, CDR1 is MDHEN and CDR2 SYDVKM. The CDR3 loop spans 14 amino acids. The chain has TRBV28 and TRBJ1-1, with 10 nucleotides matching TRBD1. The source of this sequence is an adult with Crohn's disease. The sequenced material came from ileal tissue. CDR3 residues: CASRTTGGFTEAFF. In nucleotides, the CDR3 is TGTGCCAGCAGGACGACAGGGGGCTTCACTGAAGCTTTCTTT.